These 12 T cell receptor beta chains originate from one sample sequenced in a study of early T cells in non-severe SARS-CoV-2 infection. In TCRdb, the 5' RACE reads were re-called with MiXCR into one record per CDR3 protein. The sample yields 85,000 to 90,000 distinct CDR3 sequences, roughly 14% seen once. The material sequenced was whole blood. These receptors all come from an adult who was a healthcare worker with PCR-confirmed SARS-CoV-2 infection or an uninfected control (not recorded which).

This clonotype was seen ten or more times. The chain is built from TRBV2 and TRBJ1-1; 10 bases match TRBD1. CDR1 and CDR2 (germline): SNHLY, FYNNEI. V shed 6 bases and J 5 bases; nucleotides not matched to a gene: 3. The CDR3 has 13 residues. CDR3 DNA sequence: TGTGCCAGCAGGGTGGGACAGGGGACTGAAGCTTTCTTT. This gives the protein CASRVGQGTEAFF.

Details on this clonotype: The CDR3 does not end in the conserved phenylalanine or tryptophan, so this is likely a read error. CDR3 sequence (DNA): TGTGCCAGCAGCCCCCGGGGGGGGAAAGAGACCCAGTACTAC. Its translation: CASSPRGGKETQYY. The chain recombines TRBV7-6 with TRBJ2-5, with 8 bases lining up with TRBD2. The CDR3 extends over 14 amino acids. J lost 3 bases, V lost 5 bases, and 5 bases had no gene match. CDR1 SGHVS and CDR2 FNYEAQ come from the germline V gene.

The chain has TRBV20-1 and TRBJ2-5; D is uncertain. Germline V gives CDR1 DFQATT, CDR2 SNEGSKA (reference sequence). Trimming shortened V by 6 bases and J by 3 bases, and 5 bases separated the two germline ends. The CDR3 sequence is 10 residues long. CDR3 amino acids: CSAHKETQYF. CDR3 nucleotides: TGCAGTGCGCACAAAGAGACCCAGTACTTC.

This clonotype has just a few counts. The chain links TRBV25-1 to TRBJ1-1; D call uncertain. This CDR3 spans 11 amino acids. V lost 6 bases and J 1 base, leaving 3 bases between the germline ends. Germline CDR1 and CDR2: MGHDK and SYGVNS. CDR3 amino acids: CASRGNTEAFF. The CDR3, as DNA: TGTGCCAGCAGGGGGAACACTGAAGCTTTCTTT.

The V and J genes are TRBV6-2 or TRBV6-3 and TRBJ2-3; TRBD2 agrees at 7 bases. Germline CDR1 reads MNHEY; CDR2 reads SVGEGT. The CDR3 has 16 amino acids. V shed 4 bases and J 2 bases; nucleotides not matched to a gene: 9. This CDR3 reads CASSSKWLADTDTQYF. The CDR3 DNA sequence: TGTGCCAGCAGTTCCAAATGGCTAGCGGACACAGATACGCAGTATTTT.

The chain combines TRBV2 with TRBJ2-5, with D unclear. Germline V gene data show CDR1 as SNHLY and CDR2 as FYNNEI. Trimming took off 11 bases at V and 1 base at J, with 14 bases between the two ends. This CDR3 comprises 13 residues. The chain's CDR3 is CASTPMTQETQYF. In nucleotides, the CDR3 is TGTGCCTCCACCCCTATGACCCAAGAGACCCAGTACTTC.

This clonotype was observed at least ten times. The rearrangement uses TRBV11-1 and TRBJ2-1; D gene uncertain. Trimming removed 5 bases from V and 4 bases from J, with 12 bases in between. The CDR3 has 14 residues. Germline values: CDR1 SGHAT, CDR2 FQDESV (reference sequence). CDR3 coding DNA: TGTGCCAGCAGCCCCCGACAAGTATACAATGAGCAGTTCTTC. Amino acids: CASSPRQVYNEQFF.

The gene calls are TRBV6-2 or TRBV6-3 and TRBJ2-3; 12 bases match TRBD2. With V trimmed by 0 bases and J by 1 base, 5 bases remained unmatched. The CDR3 has 18 amino acids. Germline lookup yields CDR1 MNHEY and CDR2 SVGEGT. CDR3 region: CASSYSLGLAGGTDTQYF. DNA of the CDR3: TGTGCCAGCAGTTACTCACTGGGACTAGCGGGTGGCACAGATACGCAGTATTTT.

This clonotype was counted a few times. V usage is TRBV20-1 and J usage is TRBJ2-5; TRBD2 might be the D (6 bases). V was clipped by 5 bases and J by 3 bases, with 19 bases between them. The length of the CDR3 is 15 residues. Per the germline V gene, CDR1 is DFQATT and CDR2 is SNEGSKA (reference sequence). CDR3 nucleotide sequence: TGCAGTGCTCCGAGGGGTAGCGGAGCCGAAGAGACCCAGTACTTC. Its protein is CSAPRGSGAEETQYF.

The chain is built from TRBV19 and TRBJ2-6; D is uncertain. The V and J ends lost 5 bases and 0 bases respectively, with 14 bases between them. CDR3 length: 17 amino acids. The germline CDR1 and CDR2 sequences are LNHDA and SQIVND (reference sequence). CDR3 DNA: TGTGCCAGTAGTCCCGGACGCGAAAGCTCTGGGGCCAACGTCCTGACTTTC. This encodes CASSPGRESSGANVLTF. Filled out from reference TRBV19 and TRBJ2-6, the complete variable domain reads DGGITQSPKYLFRKEGQNVTLSCEQNLNHDAMYWYRQDPGQGLRLIYYSQIVNDFQKGDIAEGYSVSREKKESFPLTVTSAQKNPTAFYLCASSPGRESSGANVLTFGAGSRLTVL.

The J gene is TRBJ1-6, the V gene TRBV9; the D is unclear. Germline V gene data show CDR1 as SGDLS and CDR2 as YYNGEE. There are 14 residues in the CDR3. V lost 2 bases, J lost 6 bases, and 9 bases lay in between. The CDR3 region is CASSVLEANSPLHF. The CDR3 nucleotides read TGTGCCAGCAGCGTCTTGGAAGCTAATTCACCCCTCCACTTT.

This clonotype was seen many times. V gene TRBV29-1 combines with J gene TRBJ2-7; no clear D. The CDR3 loop spans 11 amino acids. Germline V gene sequence: CDR1 SQVTM, CDR2 ANQGSEA. Trimming shortened V by 7 bases and J by 3 bases, and 10 bases separated the two germline ends. In DNA, the CDR3 is TGCAGCGCCGGAGAGGTCTACGAGCAGTACGTC. Translated: CSAGEVYEQYV.